This TCR beta chain was identified in a study of blood T cell repertoires in COVID-19. On the study more broadly: T cells, B-cell-depleted T cells, or PBMCs provided the cDNA or gDNA that served as material.

Looked up from germline, CDR1 is MNHEY and CDR2 is SMNVEV (reference sequence). V dropped 2 bases and J dropped 2 bases, with 8 bases sitting between them. This CDR3 contains 14 residues. As originally analysed: It was from reference gene primer amplification that nucleated cell counts were estimated. The data were produced by immunoSEQ multiplex PCR, yet TCRdb's version contains in-frame clones alone and is incomplete. V and J calls and clone size come straight from that table; D and trimming were deduced from the DNA. The table shows tens of thousands of clones, with roughly 84% occurring only once.

This TCR came from a man aged 50 to 60 with acute or convalescent COVID-19. Sequenced input: peripheral blood. The chain is built from TRBV27 and TRBJ2-3; D remains unclear. The CDR3 coding sequence is TGTGCCAGCAGTTTAAAGGAGTCCACAGATACGCAGTATTTT. Its protein is CASSLKESTDTQYF.